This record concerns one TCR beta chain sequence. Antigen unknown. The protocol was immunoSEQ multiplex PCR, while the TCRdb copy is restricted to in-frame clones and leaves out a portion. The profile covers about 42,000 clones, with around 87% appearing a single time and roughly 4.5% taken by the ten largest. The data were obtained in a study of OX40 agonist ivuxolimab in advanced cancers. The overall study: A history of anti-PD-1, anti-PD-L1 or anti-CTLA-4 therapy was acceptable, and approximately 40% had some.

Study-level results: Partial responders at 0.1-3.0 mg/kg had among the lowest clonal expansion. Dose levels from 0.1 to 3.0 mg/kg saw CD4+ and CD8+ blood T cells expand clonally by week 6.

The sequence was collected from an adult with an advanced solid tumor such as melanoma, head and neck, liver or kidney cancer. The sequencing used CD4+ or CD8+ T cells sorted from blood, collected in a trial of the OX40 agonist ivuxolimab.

The CDR3 reads CASTDPGFLTDTQYF. The CDR3 nucleotides read TGTGCCAGCACCGACCCAGGGTTTCTCACAGATACGCAGTATTTT. The chain links TRBV2 to TRBJ2-3, with a tentative D call TRBD1 (5 bases). Germline V CDR1 and CDR2: SNHLY, FYNNEI. This CDR3 region has 15 residues. With 7 bases removed from V and 2 bases from J, the gap between germline ends came to 16 bases.